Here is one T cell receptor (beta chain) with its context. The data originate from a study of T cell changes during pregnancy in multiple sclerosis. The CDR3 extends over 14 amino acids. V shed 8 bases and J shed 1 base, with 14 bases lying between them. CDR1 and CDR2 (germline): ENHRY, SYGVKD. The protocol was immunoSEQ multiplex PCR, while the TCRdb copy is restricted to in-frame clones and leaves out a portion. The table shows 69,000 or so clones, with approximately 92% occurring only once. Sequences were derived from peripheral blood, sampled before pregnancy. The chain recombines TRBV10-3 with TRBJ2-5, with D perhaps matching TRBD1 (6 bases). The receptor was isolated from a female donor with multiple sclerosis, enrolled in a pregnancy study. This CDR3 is CAIGLGQLQETQYF. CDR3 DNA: TGTGCCATCGGGTTAGGACAGCTCCAAGAGACCCAGTACTTC.